This is a list of T cell receptor beta chains from one sample in a study of CD8+CD57+ T cells in acquired aplastic anemia. TCRdb re-called the reads with MiXCR, one entry per CDR3 protein. The sample lists 150,000 to 200,000 distinct CDR3 sequences, 47% occurring once. Sequencing was carried out using sorted CD4+, CD8+, or CD8+CD57+ T cells (not recorded which) from PBMCs. The receptors stem from a human donor with aplastic anemia. Each CDR3 is given with its conserved first and last residue. Each record gives: J gene, clone size, V gene, D gene, CDR3 protein, CDR3 DNA. D genes are given only for firm matches. Expanded clones are given a class, and other clones once, few, many or no size at all.

>TRBJ2-5|many|TRBV5-1|TRBD1
CASSFSGQGQETQYF
TGCGCCAGCAGCTTTAGTGGACAGGGCCAAGAGACCCAGTACTTC
>TRBJ1-6|-|TRBV6-1|-
CASSVDRSPLHF
TGTGCCAGCAGTGTTGACCGGTCACCCCTCCACTTT
>TRBJ1-1|-|TRBV7-8|-
CASSLGQGYTEAFF
TGTGCCAGCAGCTTAGGGCAGGGGTACACTGAAGCTTTCTTT
>TRBJ1-2|many|TRBV30|TRBD1
CAWRRDRGSRGYTF
TGTGCCTGGAGGCGGGACAGGGGGTCGCGGGGCTACACCTTC
>TRBJ1-1|few|TRBV18|-
CASSPEGRGLEAFF
TGTGCCAGCTCACCCGAGGGGAGAGGTCTTGAAGCTTTCTTT
>TRBJ1-1|-|TRBV27|-
CASSLSGTQAFF
TGTGCCAGCAGCCTCTCTGGGACACAAGCTTTCTTT
>TRBJ2-7|many|TRBV11-3|TRBD1
CASSLGQGASYEQYF
TGTGCCAGCAGCTTGGGACAGGGGGCTTCCTACGAGCAGTACTTC
>TRBJ1-6|few|TRBV29-1|-
CSVGYGGKGSPLHF
TGCAGCGTTGGATACGGGGGCAAGGGTTCACCCCTCCACTTT
>TRBJ1-1|many|TRBV7-2|-
CASSLFQGNTEAFF
TGTGCCAGCAGCTTATTCCAAGGGAACACTGAAGCTTTCTTT
>TRBJ2-1|-|TRBV6-1|TRBD1
CASSRDRAGYNEQFF
TGTGCCAGCAGTCGGGACAGGGCGGGCTACAATGAGCAGTTCTTC
>TRBJ2-1|many|TRBV12-5|-
CASGLVGRDEQFF
TGTGCTAGTGGTTTGGTAGGTCGGGATGAGCAGTTCTTC
>TRBJ2-7|few|TRBV20-1|-
CSASQTGYGHEQYF
TGCAGTGCTAGCCAGACAGGATACGGCCACGAGCAGTACTTC
>TRBJ1-1|many|TRBV5-4|TRBD1
CASSLGTGNTEAFF
TGTGCCAGCAGCTTGGGGACAGGGAACACTGAAGCTTTCTTT
>TRBJ1-1|-|TRBV7-8|TRBD1
CASSKLTGVNTEAFF
TGTGCCAGCAGCAAACTAACAGGGGTCAACACTGAAGCTTTCTTT
>TRBJ1-3|-|TRBV15|-
CATSSLQGNTIYF
TGTGCCACCAGCAGTCTTCAGGGAAACACCATATATTTT
>TRBJ1-1|-|TRBV12-5|-
CASGPGRGTEAFF
TGTGCTAGTGGTCCGGGACGGGGCACTGAAGCTTTCTTT
>TRBJ1-5|few|TRBV30|-
CAWSVSGIGNQPQHF
TGTGCCTGGAGTGTTTCAGGTATCGGCAATCAGCCCCAGCATTTT
>TRBJ2-3|-|TRBV25-1|TRBD2
CASSVGTSGSLTDTQYF
TGTGCCAGCAGTGTGGGGACTAGCGGGAGTCTCACAGATACGCAGTATTTT
>TRBJ2-3|many|TRBV12-3/TRBV12-4|TRBD1
CASSLGTGGRSDTQYF
TGTGCCAGCAGTTTAGGGACAGGGGGCAGGTCAGATACGCAGTATTTT
>TRBJ2-5|many|TRBV19|TRBD2
CASSIGASGETQYF
TGTGCCAGTAGTATAGGAGCTAGCGGAGAGACCCAGTACTTC